Below, one T cell receptor (beta chain) is given with its context. Its matching antigen is unknown. The data originate from a study of OX40 agonist ivuxolimab in advanced cancers. Study information: Given to patients was ivuxolimab, an agonistic anti-OX40 (CD134) antibody. Patients with prior anti-PD-1, anti-PD-L1 or anti-CTLA-4 therapy were eligible; about 40% had some. Study observations and caveats: Certain nonresponders additionally had low normalized T-cell clonal expansion.

Sequenced by immunoSEQ multiplex PCR; TCRdb stores in-frame clones only, minus some. The sample yields 55,000 to 75,000 clones, around 86% seen once. The specimen comprised CD4+ or CD8+ T cells sorted from blood, sampled in a trial of the OX40 agonist ivuxolimab. This TCR came from an adult with an advanced solid tumor such as melanoma, head and neck, liver or kidney cancer.

For the CDR3, the DNA is TGTGCCAGTAGTATTAATTCCGTGATCTCTGGAAACACCATATATTTT. Its protein product is CASSINSVISGNTIYF. The rearrangement links TRBV19 to TRBJ1-3; D is undetermined. The CDR3 consists of 16 residues. The germline V gene encodes CDR1 LNHDA and CDR2 SQIVND (reference sequence). V lost 3 bases to trimming and J lost 0 bases, with 12 bases between them.